A single T cell receptor (beta chain) is shown here with its context. What it binds is unknown. This CDR3 is built from 15 residues. CDR1 and CDR2 from the germline V gene are SNHLY and FYNNEI. The junction had 11 bases not matched to a gene; V was cut back by 5 bases and J by 7 bases. Treatment noted: AdE1-LMPpoly-expanded autologous EBV-specific T-cell therapy followed by anti-PD-1 nivolumab. The data originate from a study of EBV T-cell therapy then PD-1 blockade in nasopharyngeal carcinoma. The protocol was immunoSEQ multiplex PCR, while the TCRdb copy is restricted to in-frame clones and leaves out a portion. The sample has tens of thousands of clones, nearly 85% seen once; the top ten hold around 28%.

This sample comprised CD8+ T cells from blood, obtained at approximately day 60 from a patient whose treatment included autologous EBV-specific T cells and nivolumab. This sequence joins TRBV2 and TRBJ1-5; TRBD1 agrees at 7 bases. This receptor was obtained from a middle-aged man with nasopharyngeal carcinoma. CDR3 loop: CASSNTGTERQPQHF. CDR3 nucleotides: TGTGCCAGCAGTAATACCGGGACAGAAAGACAGCCCCAGCATTTT.